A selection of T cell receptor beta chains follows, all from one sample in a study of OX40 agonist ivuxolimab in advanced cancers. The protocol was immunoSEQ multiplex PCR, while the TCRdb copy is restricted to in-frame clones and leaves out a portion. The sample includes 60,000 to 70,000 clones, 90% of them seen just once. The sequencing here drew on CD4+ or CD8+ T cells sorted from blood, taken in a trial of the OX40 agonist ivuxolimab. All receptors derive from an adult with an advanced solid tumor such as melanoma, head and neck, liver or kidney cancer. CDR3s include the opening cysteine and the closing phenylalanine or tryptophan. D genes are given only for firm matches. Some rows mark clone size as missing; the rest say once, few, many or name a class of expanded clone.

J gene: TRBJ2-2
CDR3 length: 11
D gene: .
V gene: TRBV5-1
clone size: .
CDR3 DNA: TGCGCCAGCAGCTTGGCCGGGGAGCTGTTTTTT
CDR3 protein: CASSLAGELFF

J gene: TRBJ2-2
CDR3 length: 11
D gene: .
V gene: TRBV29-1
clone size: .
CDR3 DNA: TGCAGCGTTCAGGGGACCGGGGAGCTGTTTTTT
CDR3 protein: CSVQGTGELFF

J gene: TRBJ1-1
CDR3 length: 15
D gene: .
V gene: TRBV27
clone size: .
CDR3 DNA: TGTGCCAGCAACCCCTCGGGTGGGAGGGTCGCTGAAGCTTTCTTT
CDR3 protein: CASNPSGGRVAEAFF

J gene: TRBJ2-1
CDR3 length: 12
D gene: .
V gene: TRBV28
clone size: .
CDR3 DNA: TGTGCCAGCAGAGCCAGGGTCAATGAGCAGTTCTTC
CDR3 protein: CASRARVNEQFF

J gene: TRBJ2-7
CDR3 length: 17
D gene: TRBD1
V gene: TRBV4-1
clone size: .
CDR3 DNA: TGCGCCAGCAGCCAAGCGGAGCGCGGGACAGGGATCTACGAGCAGTACTTC
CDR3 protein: CASSQAERGTGIYEQYF

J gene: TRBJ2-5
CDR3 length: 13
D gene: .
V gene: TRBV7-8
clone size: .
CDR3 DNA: TGTGCCTGCGAAATGGGCACAGCTGGGACCCAGTACTTC
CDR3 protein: CACEMGTAGTQYF

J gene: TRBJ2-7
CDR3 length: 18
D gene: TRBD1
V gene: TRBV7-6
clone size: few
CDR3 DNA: TGTGCCAGCAGCTTAGAGGTCGGTTCATGGACAGGGGCCTACGAGCAGTACTTC
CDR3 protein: CASSLEVGSWTGAYEQYF

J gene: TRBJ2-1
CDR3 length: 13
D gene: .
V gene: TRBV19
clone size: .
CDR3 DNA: TGTGCCAGTAGTACGAGGGAAGGCAATGAGCAGTTCTTC
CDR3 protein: CASSTREGNEQFF

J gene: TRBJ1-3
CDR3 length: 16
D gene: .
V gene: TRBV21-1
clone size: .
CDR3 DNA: TGTGCCAGCAGCAAAGATGGGGGGCAGTTCAGAAACACCATATATTTT
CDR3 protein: CASSKDGGQFRNTIYF

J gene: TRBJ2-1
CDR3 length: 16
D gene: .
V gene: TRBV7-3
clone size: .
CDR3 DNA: TGTGCCAGCAGCCCCCCCGGAGGGCGATTAGGAAATGAGCAGTTCTTC
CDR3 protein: CASSPPGGRLGNEQFF

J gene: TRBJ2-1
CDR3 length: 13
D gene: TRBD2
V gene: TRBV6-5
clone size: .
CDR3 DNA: TGTGCCAGCAGTTTTGCGGGGGAGGCTGAGCAGTTCTTC
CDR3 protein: CASSFAGEAEQFF

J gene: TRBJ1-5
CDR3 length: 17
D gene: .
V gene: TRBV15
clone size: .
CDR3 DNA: TGTGCCACCAGCAGTTACCGTACGACAGAGGCTTATCAGCCCCAGCATTTT
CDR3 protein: CATSSYRTTEAYQPQHF

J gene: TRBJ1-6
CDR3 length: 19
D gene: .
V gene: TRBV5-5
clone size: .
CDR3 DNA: TGTGCCAGCAGCTTGGCCGACCAGGGCCCGAGCTCCTATAATTCACCCCTCCACTTT
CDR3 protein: CASSLADQGPSSYNSPLHF

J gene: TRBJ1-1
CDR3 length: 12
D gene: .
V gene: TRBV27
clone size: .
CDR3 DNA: TGTGCCAGCAGTTTTTCAGGGTATAGAGCTTTCTTT
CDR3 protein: CASSFSGYRAFF

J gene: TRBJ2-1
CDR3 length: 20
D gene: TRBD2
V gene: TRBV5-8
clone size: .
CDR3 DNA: TGTGCCAGCAGCCGATTCTCCGGGACTAGCGGGGGGTACTCCTACAATGAGCAGTTCTTC
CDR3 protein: CASSRFSGTSGGYSYNEQFF

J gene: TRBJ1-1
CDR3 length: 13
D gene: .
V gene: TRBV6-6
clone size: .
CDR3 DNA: TGTGCCAGCAGTTACTCCGGAGGGAGTGAAGCTTTCTTT
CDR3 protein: CASSYSGGSEAFF

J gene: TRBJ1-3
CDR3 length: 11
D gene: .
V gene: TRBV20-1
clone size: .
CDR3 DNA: TGCAGTGCCGTAATAAGAAACACCATATATTTT
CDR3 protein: CSAVIRNTIYF

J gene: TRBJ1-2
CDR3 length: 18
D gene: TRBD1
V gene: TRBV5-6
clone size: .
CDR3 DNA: TGTGCCAGCAGCCCGACCGGGACAGGGGGCGCAGAAAGGTATGGCTACACCTTC
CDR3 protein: CASSPTGTGGAERYGYTF

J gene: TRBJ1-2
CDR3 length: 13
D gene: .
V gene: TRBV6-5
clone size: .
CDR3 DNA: TGTGCCAGCAGTCCCGGACAGAGGGCTGGCTACACCTTC
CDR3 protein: CASSPGQRAGYTF

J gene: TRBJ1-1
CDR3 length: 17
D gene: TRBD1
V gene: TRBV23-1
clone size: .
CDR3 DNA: TGCGCCAGCAGTCAACCTACAGGGGGCAGAATGGACACTGAAGCTTTCTTT
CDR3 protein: CASSQPTGGRMDTEAFF

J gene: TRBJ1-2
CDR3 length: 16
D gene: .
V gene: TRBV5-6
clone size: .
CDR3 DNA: TGTGCCAGCAGCCGCAGGACAGAACGAAAAGAGGGGGGCTACACCTTC
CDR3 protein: CASSRRTERKEGGYTF

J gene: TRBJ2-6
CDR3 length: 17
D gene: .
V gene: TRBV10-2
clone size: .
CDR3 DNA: TGCGCCAGCAGTGAGTCTGAAGCCTTCGGGGGGGCCAACGTCCTGACTTTC
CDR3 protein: CASSESEAFGGANVLTF

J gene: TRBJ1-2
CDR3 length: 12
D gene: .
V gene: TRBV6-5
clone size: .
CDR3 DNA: TGTGCCAGCAGTTACGTACGTGGTGGCTACACCTTC
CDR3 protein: CASSYVRGGYTF

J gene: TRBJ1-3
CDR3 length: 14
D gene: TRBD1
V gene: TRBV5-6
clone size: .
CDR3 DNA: TGTGCCAGCAGTAGTACAGGGGCTGGAAACACCATATATTTT
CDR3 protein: CASSSTGAGNTIYF

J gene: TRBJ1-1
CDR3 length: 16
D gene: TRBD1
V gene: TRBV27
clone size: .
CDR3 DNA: TGTGCCAGCAGTCTCAATGGACAGGGATGGGGCACTGAAGCTTTCTTT
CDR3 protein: CASSLNGQGWGTEAFF

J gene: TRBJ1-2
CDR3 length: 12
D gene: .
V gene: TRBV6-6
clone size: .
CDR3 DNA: TGTGCCAGCAGTTACTCTGGGGATGGCTACACCTTC
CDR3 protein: CASSYSGDGYTF

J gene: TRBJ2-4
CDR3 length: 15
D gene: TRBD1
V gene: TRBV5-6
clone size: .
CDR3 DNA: TGTGCCAGCAGCTCCCTTGACAGGGACAAAAACATTCAGTACTTC
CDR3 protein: CASSSLDRDKNIQYF

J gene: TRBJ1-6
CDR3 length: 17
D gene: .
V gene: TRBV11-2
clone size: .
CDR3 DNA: TGTGCCAGCAGCTTAGATAGCTTGGGCAGCGATAATTCACCCCTCCACTTT
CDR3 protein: CASSLDSLGSDNSPLHF

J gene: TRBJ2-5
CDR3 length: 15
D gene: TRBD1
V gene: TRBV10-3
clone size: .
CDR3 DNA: TGTGCCATCAGCGACGGACAGGGGGTGGGAGAGACCCAGTACTTC
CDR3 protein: CAISDGQGVGETQYF

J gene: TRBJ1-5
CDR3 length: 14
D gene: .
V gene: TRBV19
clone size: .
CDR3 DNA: TGTGCCAGTAGTGTCGACGGGGGGATTCAGCCCCAGCATTTT
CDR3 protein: CASSVDGGIQPQHF

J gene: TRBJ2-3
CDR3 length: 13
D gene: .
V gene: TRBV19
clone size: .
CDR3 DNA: TGTGCCAGTAGTCAGGGCAGCACAGATACGCAGTATTTT
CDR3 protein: CASSQGSTDTQYF

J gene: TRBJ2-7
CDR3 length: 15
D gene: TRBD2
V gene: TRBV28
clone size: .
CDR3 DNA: TGTGCCAGCATCCCCGGGGGAGGGGTTTCCTACGAGCAGTACTTC
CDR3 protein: CASIPGGGVSYEQYF

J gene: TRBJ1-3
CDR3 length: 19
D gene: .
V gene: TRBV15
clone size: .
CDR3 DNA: TGTGCCACCAGCAGAGATTGGGTTGACCGTTTCTTCTCTGGAAACACCATATATTTT
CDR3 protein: CATSRDWVDRFFSGNTIYF

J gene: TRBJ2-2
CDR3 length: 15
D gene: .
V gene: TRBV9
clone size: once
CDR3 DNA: TGTGCCAGCAGCCCCATCGGGGGCAACACCGGGGAGCTGTTTTTT
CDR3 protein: CASSPIGGNTGELFF

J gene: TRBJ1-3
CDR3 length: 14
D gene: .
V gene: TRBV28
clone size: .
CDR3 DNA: TGTGCCAGCAGTTTCGGCAGGGTAGGATACACCATATATTTT
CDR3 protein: CASSFGRVGYTIYF

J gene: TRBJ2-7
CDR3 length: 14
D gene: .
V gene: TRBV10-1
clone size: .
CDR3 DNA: TGCGCCAGCGCTGCAGGGGTAATAACCTACGAGCAGTACTTC
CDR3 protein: CASAAGVITYEQYF

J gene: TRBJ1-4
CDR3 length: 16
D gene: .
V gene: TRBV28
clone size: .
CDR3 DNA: TGTGCCAGCACCATCGGCATGGGGGAGGTGGGCGAAAAACTGTTTTTT
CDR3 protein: CASTIGMGEVGEKLFF

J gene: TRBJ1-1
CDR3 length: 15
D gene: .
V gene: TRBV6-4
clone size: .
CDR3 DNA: TGTGCCAGCAGGACAAACAGGGAAACGAACACTGAAGCTTTCTTT
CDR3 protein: CASRTNRETNTEAFF

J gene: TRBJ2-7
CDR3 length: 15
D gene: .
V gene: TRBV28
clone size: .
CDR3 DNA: TGTGCCAGCAGTTCTCCCCGGGGCCGGTCCTACGAGCAGTACTTC
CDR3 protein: CASSSPRGRSYEQYF

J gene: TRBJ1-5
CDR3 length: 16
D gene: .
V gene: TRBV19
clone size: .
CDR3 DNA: TGTGCCAGTAGTATAGTCCGGGGCCCCTACAATCAGCCCCAGCATTTT
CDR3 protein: CASSIVRGPYNQPQHF

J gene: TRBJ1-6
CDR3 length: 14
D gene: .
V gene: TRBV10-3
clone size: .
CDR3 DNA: TGTGCCATCAGTGATTGGCAGGGGAGGTCACCCCTCCACTTT
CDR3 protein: CAISDWQGRSPLHF

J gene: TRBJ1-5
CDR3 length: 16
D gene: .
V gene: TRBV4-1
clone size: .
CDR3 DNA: TGCGCCAGCAGCCAAGCCCAGGACCGGAGCAATCAGCCCCAGCATTTT
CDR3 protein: CASSQAQDRSNQPQHF

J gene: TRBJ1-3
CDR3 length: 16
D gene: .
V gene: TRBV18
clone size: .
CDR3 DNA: TGTGCCAGCTCACCACTTGATAGTAGCGGTGGAAACACCATATATTTT
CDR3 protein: CASSPLDSSGGNTIYF

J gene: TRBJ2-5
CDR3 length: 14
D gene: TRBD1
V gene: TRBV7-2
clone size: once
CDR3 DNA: TGTGCCAGCAGCATCAGGGGGCGTCCGGAGACCCAGTACTTC
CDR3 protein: CASSIRGRPETQYF

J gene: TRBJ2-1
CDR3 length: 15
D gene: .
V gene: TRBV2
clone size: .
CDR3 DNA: TGTGCCAGCAGTGGGAGGGCGGGTATCTACAATGAGCAGTTCTTC
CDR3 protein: CASSGRAGIYNEQFF